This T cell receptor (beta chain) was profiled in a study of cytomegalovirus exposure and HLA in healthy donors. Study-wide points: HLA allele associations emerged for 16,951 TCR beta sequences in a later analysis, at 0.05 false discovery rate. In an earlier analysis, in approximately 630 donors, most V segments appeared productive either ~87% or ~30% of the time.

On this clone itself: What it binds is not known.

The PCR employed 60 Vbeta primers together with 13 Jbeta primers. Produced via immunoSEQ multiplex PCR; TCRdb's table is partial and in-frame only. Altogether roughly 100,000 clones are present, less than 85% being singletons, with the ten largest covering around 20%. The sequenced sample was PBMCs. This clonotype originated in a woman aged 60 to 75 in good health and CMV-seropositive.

DNA for the CDR3: TGTGCCAGCAGTGAATTAGCGGGAGGACCGTTCTTC. Protein: CASSELAGGPFF. This sequence joins TRBV6-1 and TRBJ2-1, with 10 bases that match TRBD2. The CDR3 runs 12 residues. V was clipped by 2 bases and J by 15 bases; unmatched bases: 4. Germline V CDR1 and CDR2: MNHNS, SASEGT.